This entry lists 16 T cell receptor beta chains sequenced from one sample in a study of blood T cell repertoires in COVID-19. Profiling relied on immunoSEQ multiplex PCR, and the TCRdb table lists in-frame clones only, not all of them. Seen here are approximately 350,000 clones, 87% observed once, and the top ten hold roughly 6%. Specimen: peripheral blood. These receptors were taken from a woman between 50 and 59 years old with COVID-19, enrolled during active disease.

The chain joins TRBV5-5 to TRBJ2-7; 12 bases map to TRBD2. The germline gives CDR1 SGHKS, CDR2 YYEKEE (reference sequence). The CDR3 totals 18 residues. Trimming at V came to 0 bases and at J to 1 base, leaving 8 bases not matched to a gene. CDR3 amino acids: CASSLVLAGGYQSYEQYF. CDR3 DNA sequence: TGTGCCAGCAGCTTGGTACTAGCGGGAGGTTACCAGTCCTACGAGCAGTACTTC.

Only one count was recorded for this clone. V usage is TRBV5-6 and J usage is TRBJ2-2, with D maybe TRBD1 (5 bases). Per germline, CDR1 SGHDT and CDR2 YYEEEE. Trimming removed 0 bases from V and 5 bases from J, with 8 bases in between. This CDR3 has 14 amino acids. The CDR3 sequence is CASSLAPGTGELFF. For the CDR3, the DNA is TGTGCCAGCAGCTTGGCCCCAGGGACCGGGGAGCTGTTTTTT.

This clone was found once. The genes are TRBV4-2 and TRBJ1-2; possible D gene TRBD1, 6 bases. The CDR3 spans 14 residues. Germline V CDR1 and CDR2: LGHNA, YNFKEQ. Trimming left V 1 base short and J 4 bases short, with 10 bases between. The CDR3 DNA is TGTGCCAGCAGCCAAGTGGGGGCTACCTATGGCTACACCTTC. Translating gives CASSQVGATYGYTF.

This chain joins TRBV7-2 and TRBJ2-7, with D uncertain. V was clipped by 5 bases and J by 0 bases, with 5 bases between them. CDR3 size: 12 residues. Germline values: CDR1 SGHTA, CDR2 FQGNSA. This CDR3 is CASSKPSYEQYF. CDR3 in DNA: TGTGCCAGCAGCAAGCCCTCCTACGAGCAGTACTTC.

Of note for this clone: The junction differs from germline at one of its ends, possibly a read error. This chain joins TRBV18 and TRBJ2-2; 9 positions match TRBD1. Germline assignment: CDR1 KGHSH and CDR2 LQKENI. There are 22 residues in the CDR3. The CDR3 is CASSSPLMRRTGALSNTGELFF. The CDR3 DNA follows: TGTGCCAGCTCATCACCACTCATGAGGCGGACAGGGGCTCTTTCGAACACCGGGGAGCTGTTTTTT.

The V gene is TRBV7-9, the J gene TRBJ2-3, with D unresolved. This CDR3 is built from 12 residues. Germline V gives CDR1 SEHNR, CDR2 FQNEAQ (reference sequence). V was clipped by 10 bases and J by 5 bases, with 13 bases between them. The CDR3 sequence is CATLAGGDTQYF. CDR3 in DNA: TGTGCCACTCTTGCTGGCGGAGATACGCAGTATTTT.

The gene calls are TRBV5-1 and TRBJ1-1; D call uncertain. CDR3 length: 13 amino acids. Deletions cut 1 base from V and 1 base from J, with 5 bases between. Germline CDR1 SGHRS, CDR2 YFSETQ. The CDR3 here is CASSLQSNTEAFF. Here the CDR3 DNA reads TGCGCCAGCAGCTTGCAGTCGAACACTGAAGCTTTCTTT.

This chain connects TRBV18 to TRBJ2-1, with a weak D call TRBD1 (5 bases). The CDR3 has 15 residues. Germline values: CDR1 KGHSH, CDR2 LQKENI. V lost 2 bases, J lost 0 bases, and 8 bases lay in between. This CDR3 is CASSPDRVSYNEQFF. CDR3 DNA sequence: TGTGCCAGCTCACCAGACAGAGTCTCCTACAATGAGCAGTTCTTC.

The V call is TRBV7-6, the J call TRBJ1-1; a possible D gene is TRBD1 (6 bases). This CDR3 is built from 15 residues. V was cut by 3 bases and J by 6 bases, with 17 bases left in between. Germline-derived CDR1 and CDR2 are SGHVS and FNYEAQ. In DNA, the CDR3 is TGTGCCAGCAGCTTCGGCGGACAGCTCGACGCTGAAGCTTTCTTT. Encoded protein: CASSFGGQLDAEAFF.

The CDR3 loop reads CASSSRDRGIGELFF. CDR3 coding DNA: TGTGCCAGCAGTAGCCGGGACAGGGGAATAGGGGAGCTGTTTTTT. The rearrangement joins TRBV6-6 to TRBJ2-2; 10 bases line up with TRBD1. The CDR3 is made up of 15 amino acids. CDR1 MNHNY and CDR2 SVGAGI come from the germline V gene (reference sequence). The V gene end was trimmed by 5 bases and the J gene end by 8 bases; junction bases not matched to a gene: 8.

The chain employs TRBV30 and TRBJ2-3; D is ambiguous. Trimming left V 2 bases short and J 4 bases short, with 10 bases between. Germline lookup yields CDR1 GTSNPN and CDR2 SVGIG (reference sequence). The CDR3 consists of 13 residues. The CDR3 DNA follows: TGTGCCTGGAGTATCGGCGGAGCAGATACGCAGTATTTT. It encodes CAWSIGGADTQYF.

This clone was seen a few times. The V and J genes are TRBV24-1 and TRBJ2-1, with 14 bases identical to TRBD2. Germline assignment: CDR1 KGHDR and CDR2 SFDVKD. The CDR3 totals 22 residues. Trimming at V came to 2 bases and at J to 2 bases, leaving 16 bases not matched to a gene. CDR3 loop: CATSDSGLGLAGARSPYNEQFF. The CDR3 coding sequence is TGTGCCACCAGTGATTCTGGCCTGGGACTAGCGGGAGCGAGATCTCCCTACAATGAGCAGTTCTTC.

The genes are TRBV28 and TRBJ2-5; 7 nucleotides line up with TRBD2. CDR3 size: 14 residues. The V gene end was trimmed by 1 base and the J gene end by 1 base; junction bases not matched to a gene: 0. Germline loops: CDR1 MDHEN, CDR2 SYDVKM. The CDR3 region is CASSLSSGQETQYF. DNA of the CDR3: TGTGCCAGCAGTTTATCTAGCGGCCAAGAGACCCAGTACTTC.

The chain recombines TRBV19 with TRBJ2-2; the match to TRBD2 covers 12 bases. The V segment lost 10 bases and the J segment 5 bases; nucleotides outside the gene matches: 11. The CDR3 is 16 amino acids. Germline CDR1 reads LNHDA; CDR2 reads SQIVND (reference sequence). The CDR3 region has the DNA TGTGCCACCCAGGGACTAGCGGGTAGCGATACCGGGGAGCTGTTTTTT. It encodes CATQGLAGSDTGELFF.

This chain uses TRBV3-1 (or the pseudogene TRBV3-2) with TRBJ2-3, with TRBD2 matching over 9 bases. Germline assignment: CDR1 LGHDT and CDR2 YNNKEL (reference sequence). This CDR3 contains 17 residues. The junction had 11 bases not matched to a gene; V was cut back by 0 bases and J by 7 bases. The chain's CDR3 is CASSQEGRLAGRHTQYF. CDR3 bases: TGTGCCAGCAGCCAAGAAGGTCGGCTAGCGGGGAGGCATACGCAGTATTTT.

On this clone itself: Other DNA sequences within the sample encode an identical CDR3. The chain employs TRBV19 and TRBJ1-2, with 10 bases lining up with TRBD1. The CDR3 length is 14 residues. J lost 7 bases, V lost 1 base, and 3 bases had no gene match. Germline values: CDR1 LNHDA, CDR2 SQIVND (reference sequence). The CDR3 loop reads CASSIGQGAGGYTF. CDR3 sequence (DNA): TGTGCCAGTAGTATAGGACAGGGGGCAGGTGGCTACACCTTC. The full variable domain, rest sourced from reference TRBV19 and TRBJ1-2, is DGGITQSPKYLFRKEGQNVTLSCEQNLNHDAMYWYRQDPGQGLRLIYYSQIVNDFQKGDIAEGYSVSREKKESFPLTVTSAQKNPTAFYLCASSIGQGAGGYTFGSGTRLTVV.